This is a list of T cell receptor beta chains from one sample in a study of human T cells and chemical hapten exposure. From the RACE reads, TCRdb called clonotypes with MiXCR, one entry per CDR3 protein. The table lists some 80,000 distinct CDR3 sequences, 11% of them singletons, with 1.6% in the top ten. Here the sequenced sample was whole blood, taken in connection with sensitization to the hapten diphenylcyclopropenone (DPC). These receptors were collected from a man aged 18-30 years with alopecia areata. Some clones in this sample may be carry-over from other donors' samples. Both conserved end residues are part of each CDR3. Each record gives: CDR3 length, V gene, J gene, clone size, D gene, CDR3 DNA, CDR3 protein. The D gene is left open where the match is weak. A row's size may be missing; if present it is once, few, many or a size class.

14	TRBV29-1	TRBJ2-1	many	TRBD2	TGCAGCGTTGGCCCAGCGGGGGGGCCCAATGAGCAGTTCTTC	CSVGPAGGPNEQFF
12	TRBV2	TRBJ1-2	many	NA	TGTGCCAGCAGTGATTTAGACAAAGGCTACACCTTC	CASSDLDKGYTF
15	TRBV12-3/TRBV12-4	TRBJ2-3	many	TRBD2	TGTGCCAGCAACCCGGGAGGGGGGCGTACAGATACGCAGTATTTT	CASNPGGGRTDTQYF
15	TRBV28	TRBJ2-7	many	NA	TGTGCCAGCAGTTTGGTCATTGGTAGCGGCTACGAGCAGTACTTC	CASSLVIGSGYEQYF
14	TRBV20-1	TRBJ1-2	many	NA	TGCAGTGCTAGAGATCAGAAGGCAACTCGGGGCTACACCTTC	CSARDQKATRGYTF
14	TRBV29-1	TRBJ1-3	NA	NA	TGCAGCGTTGAAGTGGGGTCCTTAGGAAACACCATATATTTT	CSVEVGSLGNTIYF
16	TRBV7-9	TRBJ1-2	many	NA	TGTGCCAGCAGCTTAGCTCAGGACCTGGCTCCCTATGGCTACACCTTC	CASSLAQDLAPYGYTF
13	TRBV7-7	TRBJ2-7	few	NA	TGTGCCAGCAGCTTTGGACGGGGCGGGGAGCAGTACTTC	CASSFGRGGEQYF
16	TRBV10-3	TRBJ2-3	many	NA	TGTGCCATCAGTGCTACTAGAGAAGCGCAGACAGATACGCAGTATTTT	CAISATREAQTDTQYF
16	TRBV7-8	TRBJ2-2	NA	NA	TGTGCCAGCAGCCCTAGTGGTTCGGGGATAGGCGGGGAGCTGTTTTTT	CASSPSGSGIGGELFF
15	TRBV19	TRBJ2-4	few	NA	TGTGCCAGTAGTATAGATGGGTACATCAAAAACATTCAGTACTTC	CASSIDGYIKNIQYF
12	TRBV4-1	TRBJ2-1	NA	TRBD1	TGCGCCAGCAGCCCAGGGGGCAATGAGCGGTTCTTC	CASSPGGNERFF
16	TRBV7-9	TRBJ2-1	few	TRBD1	TGTGCCAGCAGCTTCCTTACCGGGACAGGGGTCAATGAGCAGTTCTTC	CASSFLTGTGVNEQFF
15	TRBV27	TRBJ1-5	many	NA	TGTGCCAGCAGTATTTCAGGGTATGGCAATCAGCCCCAGCATTTT	CASSISGYGNQPQHF
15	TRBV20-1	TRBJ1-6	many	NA	TGCAGTGCTAGAGGACTCCTGGTCTATAATTCACCCCTCCACTTT	CSARGLLVYNSPLHF
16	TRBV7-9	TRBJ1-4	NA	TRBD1	TGTGCCAGCAGCCAGGGACAGCGTTTAACTAATGAAAAACTGTTTTTT	CASSQGQRLTNEKLFF
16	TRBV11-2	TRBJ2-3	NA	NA	TGTGCCAGCAGCTTTCGAGGACCCCCCAGCACAGATACGCAGTATTTT	CASSFRGPPSTDTQYF
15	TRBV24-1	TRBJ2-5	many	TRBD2	TGTGCCACCAGTGACCCTAGCGGGGGCGCGGAGACCCAGTACTTC	CATSDPSGGAETQYF